This T cell receptor beta chain was identified in a study of cytomegalovirus exposure and HLA in healthy donors. Findings and limits, study-wide: The study carried out a later analysis of TCR beta sequences. It associated approximately 17,000 of them with specific HLA alleles at a false discovery rate of 0.05. A later analysis found most CMV-associated TCR beta chains apparently HLA-restricted.

PCR used 60 Vbeta primers and 13 Jbeta primers. Profiling relied on immunoSEQ multiplex PCR, and the TCRdb table lists in-frame clones only, not all of them. The sample contains about 110,000 clones, roughly 79% of which appear only once. About this clone itself: The antigen is undetermined.

The CDR3 runs to 13 residues. Trimming removed 4 bases from V and 10 bases from J, with 16 bases in between. Germline CDR1 is MGHDK and CDR2 is SYGVNS. The source of this sequence is a woman in her thirties in good health and CMV-seronegative. The rearrangement joins TRBV25-1 to TRBJ1-1; the D gene is possibly TRBD1 (5 bases). Material: PBMCs. The DNA for the CDR3 is TGTGCCAGCAGTGGTAACCCCGGAAGGGGAGCTTTCTTT. Its translation: CASSGNPGRGAFF.